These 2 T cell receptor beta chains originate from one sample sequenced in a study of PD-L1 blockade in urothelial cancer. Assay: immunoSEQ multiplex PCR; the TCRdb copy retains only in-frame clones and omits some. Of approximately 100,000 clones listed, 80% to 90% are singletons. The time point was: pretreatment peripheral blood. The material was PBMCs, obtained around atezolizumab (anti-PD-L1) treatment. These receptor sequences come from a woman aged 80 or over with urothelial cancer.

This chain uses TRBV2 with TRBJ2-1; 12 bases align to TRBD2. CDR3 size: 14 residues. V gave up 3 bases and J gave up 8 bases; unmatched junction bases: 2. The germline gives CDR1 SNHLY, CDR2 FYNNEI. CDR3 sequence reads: CASSDLAGGDEQFF. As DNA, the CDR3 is TGTGCCAGCAGTGACCTAGCGGGAGGGGATGAGCAGTTCTTC.

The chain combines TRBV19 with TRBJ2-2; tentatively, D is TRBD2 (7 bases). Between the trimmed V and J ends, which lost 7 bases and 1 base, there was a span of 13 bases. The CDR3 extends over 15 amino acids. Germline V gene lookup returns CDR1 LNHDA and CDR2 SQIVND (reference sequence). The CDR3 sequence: CASTAGDMNTGELFF. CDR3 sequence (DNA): TGTGCCAGTACCGCGGGGGACATGAACACCGGGGAGCTGTTTTTT.